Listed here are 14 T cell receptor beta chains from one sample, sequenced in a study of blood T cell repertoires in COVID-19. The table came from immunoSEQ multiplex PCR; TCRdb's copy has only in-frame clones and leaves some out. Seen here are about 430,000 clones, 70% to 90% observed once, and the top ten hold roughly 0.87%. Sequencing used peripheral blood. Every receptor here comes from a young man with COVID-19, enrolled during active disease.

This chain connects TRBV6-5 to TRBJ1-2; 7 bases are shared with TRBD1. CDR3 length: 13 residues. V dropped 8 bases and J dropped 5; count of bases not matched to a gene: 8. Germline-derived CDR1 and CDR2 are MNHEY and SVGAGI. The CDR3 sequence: CASCLGQLYGYTF. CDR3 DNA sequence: TGTGCCAGCTGCTTGGGACAGCTATATGGCTACACCTTC.

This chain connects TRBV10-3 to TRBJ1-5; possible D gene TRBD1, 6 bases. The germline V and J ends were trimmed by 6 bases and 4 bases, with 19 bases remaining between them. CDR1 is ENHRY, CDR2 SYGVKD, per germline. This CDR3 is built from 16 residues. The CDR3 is CAISSGGPGANQPQHF. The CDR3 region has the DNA TGTGCCATCAGCTCTGGGGGCCCTGGGGCTAATCAGCCCCAGCATTTT.

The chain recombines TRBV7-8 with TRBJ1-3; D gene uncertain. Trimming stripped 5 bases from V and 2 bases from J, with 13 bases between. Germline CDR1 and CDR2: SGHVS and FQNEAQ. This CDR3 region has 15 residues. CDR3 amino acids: CASSTLIGAGNTIYF. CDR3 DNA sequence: TGTGCCAGCAGCACCCTTATCGGGGCTGGAAACACCATATATTTT.

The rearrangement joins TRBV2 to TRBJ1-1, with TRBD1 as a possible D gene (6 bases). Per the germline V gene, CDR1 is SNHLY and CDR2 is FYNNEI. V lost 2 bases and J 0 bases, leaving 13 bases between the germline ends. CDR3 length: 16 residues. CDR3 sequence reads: CASSELQGEMNTEAFF. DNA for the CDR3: TGTGCCAGCAGTGAACTACAGGGAGAAATGAACACTGAAGCTTTCTTT.

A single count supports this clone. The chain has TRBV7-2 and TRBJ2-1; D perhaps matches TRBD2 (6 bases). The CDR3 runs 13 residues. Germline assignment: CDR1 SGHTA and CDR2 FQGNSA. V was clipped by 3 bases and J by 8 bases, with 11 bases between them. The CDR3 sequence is CASSFGGYDEQFF. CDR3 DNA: TGTGCCAGCAGCTTCGGGGGTTACGATGAGCAGTTCTTC. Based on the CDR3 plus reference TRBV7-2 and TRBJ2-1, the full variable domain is GAGVSQSPSNKVTEKGKDVELRCDPISGHTALYWYRQSLGQGLEFLIYFQGNSAPDKSGLPSDRFSAERTGGSVSTLTIQRTQQEDSAVYLCASSFGGYDEQFFGPGTRLTVL.

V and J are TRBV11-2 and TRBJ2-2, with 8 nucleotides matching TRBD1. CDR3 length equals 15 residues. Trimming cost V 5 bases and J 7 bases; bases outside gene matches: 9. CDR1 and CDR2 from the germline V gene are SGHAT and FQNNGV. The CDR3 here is CASSPDRVVGGELFF. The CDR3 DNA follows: TGTGCCAGCAGCCCGGACAGGGTTGTTGGCGGGGAGCTGTTTTTT.

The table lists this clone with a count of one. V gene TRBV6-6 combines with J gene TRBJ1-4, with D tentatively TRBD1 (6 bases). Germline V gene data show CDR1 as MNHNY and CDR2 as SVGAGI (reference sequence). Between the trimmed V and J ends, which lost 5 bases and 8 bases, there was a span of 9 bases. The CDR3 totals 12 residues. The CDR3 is CASSGQREKLFF. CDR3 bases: TGTGCCAGCAGTGGACAGAGGGAAAAACTGTTTTTT.

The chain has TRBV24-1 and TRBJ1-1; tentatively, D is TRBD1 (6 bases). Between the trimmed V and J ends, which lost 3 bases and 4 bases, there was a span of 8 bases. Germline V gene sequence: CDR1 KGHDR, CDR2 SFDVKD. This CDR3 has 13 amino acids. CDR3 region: CATSDEGGTEAFF. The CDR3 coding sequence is TGTGCCACCAGTGATGAAGGGGGCACTGAAGCTTTCTTT.

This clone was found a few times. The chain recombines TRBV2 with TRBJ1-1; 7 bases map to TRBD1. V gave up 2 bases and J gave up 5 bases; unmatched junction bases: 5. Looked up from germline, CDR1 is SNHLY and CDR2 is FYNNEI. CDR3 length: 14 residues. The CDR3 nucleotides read TGTGCCAGCAGTGAAAAGGGGGCAAGGACTGAAGCTTTCTTT. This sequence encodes CASSEKGARTEAFF.

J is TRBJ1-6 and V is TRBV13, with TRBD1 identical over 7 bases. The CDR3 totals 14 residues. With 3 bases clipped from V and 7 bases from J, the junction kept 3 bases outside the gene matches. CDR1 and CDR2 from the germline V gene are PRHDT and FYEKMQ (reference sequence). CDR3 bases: TGTGCCAGCAGCTTGGGGGACAGAAATTCACCCCTCCACTTT. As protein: CASSLGDRNSPLHF.

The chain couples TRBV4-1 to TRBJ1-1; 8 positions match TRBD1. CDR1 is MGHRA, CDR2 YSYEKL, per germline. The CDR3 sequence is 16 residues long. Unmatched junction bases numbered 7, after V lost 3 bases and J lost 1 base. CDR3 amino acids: CASSQSRDRWNTEAFF. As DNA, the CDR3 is TGCGCCAGCAGCCAGTCTCGGGACAGGTGGAACACTGAAGCTTTCTTT.

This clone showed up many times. CDR3 loop: CASSPRRDRGDYEQYF. Written as DNA, the CDR3 is TGTGCCAGTAGTCCCCGCCGGGACAGGGGGGACTACGAGCAGTACTTC. The gene calls are TRBV19 and TRBJ2-7; 11 nucleotides agree with TRBD1. V was pared by 5 bases and J by 3 bases, with 9 bases of the junction left unmatched. The CDR3 has 16 amino acids. Per germline, CDR1 LNHDA and CDR2 SQIVND (reference sequence).

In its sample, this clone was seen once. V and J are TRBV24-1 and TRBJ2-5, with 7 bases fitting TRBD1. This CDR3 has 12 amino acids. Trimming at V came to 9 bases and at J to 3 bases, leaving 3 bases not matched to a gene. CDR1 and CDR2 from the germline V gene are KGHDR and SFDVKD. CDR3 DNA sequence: TGTGCCACCGGGACAGCTAAAGAGACCCAGTACTTC. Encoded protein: CATGTAKETQYF.

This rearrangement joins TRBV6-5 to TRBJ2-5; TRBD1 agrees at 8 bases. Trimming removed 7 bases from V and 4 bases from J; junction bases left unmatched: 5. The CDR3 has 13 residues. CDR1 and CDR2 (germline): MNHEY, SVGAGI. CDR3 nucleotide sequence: TGTGCCAGCACCGAGACAGGGGTAGAGACCCAGTACTTC. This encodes CASTETGVETQYF.